This is a list of T cell receptor beta chains from one sample in a study of blood T cell repertoires in COVID-19. Sequencing was performed with immunoSEQ multiplex PCR; in TCRdb, only in-frame clones are kept and a portion is missing. The table includes 180,000 or so clones, roughly 81% detected once. The sequenced sample was peripheral blood. The receptor source for this set is a man aged 35-49 years who had recovered from COVID-19. Both conserved end residues are part of each CDR3. D genes are given only for firm matches. Rows give clone size only sometimes, using once, few, many, or a class for an expanded clone.

TRBV30	-	TRBJ2-2	-	TGTGCCTGGGGAGATGGAGGGGACACCGGGGAGCTGTTTTTT	CAWGDGGDTGELFF
TRBV11-2	-	TRBJ2-7	-	TGTGCCAGCAGCCCGAGGACAGCCTCCTACGAGCAGTACTTC	CASSPRTASYEQYF
TRBV4-3	-	TRBJ2-1	few	TGCGCCAGCAGCCAGGATCCAAGGGGGTACGAGCAGTTCTTC	CASSQDPRGYEQFF
TRBV19	-	TRBJ2-7	few	TGTGCCACTAATCCAGGGTCCACCTACGAGCAGTACTTC	CATNPGSTYEQYF
TRBV9	-	TRBJ1-3	once	TGTGCCAGCAGTCCTCACAGCAACTCTGGAAACACCATATATTTT	CASSPHSNSGNTIYF
TRBV11-2	TRBD2	TRBJ2-1	-	TGTGCCAGCAGCTCCGGACTAGCGGGGATTGAGCAGTTCTTC	CASSSGLAGIEQFF
TRBV27	-	TRBJ2-3	-	TGTGCCAGCAGTGACAGTTGGGGTGCATTTCATACGCAGTATTTT	CASSDSWGAFHTQYF
TRBV5-6	TRBD1	TRBJ2-6	-	TGTGCCAGCAGCCGGGGACAGGTTGCATCCACCGGGGCCAACGTCCTGACTTTC	CASSRGQVASTGANVLTF
TRBV30	TRBD1	TRBJ1-2	-	TGTGCCTTGCAGTCCGGGACAGGGACCTTTGGCTACACCTTC	CALQSGTGTFGYTF
TRBV7-2	TRBD2	TRBJ2-7	-	TGTGCCAGCAGCTTCGGATTGGGGAGTGGGGTGGCGGGAGTGTACGAGCAGTACTTC	CASSFGLGSGVAGVYEQYF
TRBV7-6	-	TRBJ1-2	-	TGTGCCAGCAGCCCGCCCGGAGTACAGGGTTTAATGGATGGCTACACCTTC	CASSPPGVQGLMDGYTF
TRBV5-4	TRBD1	TRBJ2-7	-	TGTGCCAGCAGCTCGGACAGGGAGTACGAGCAGTACTTC	CASSSDREYEQYF
TRBV3-1/TRBV3-2	-	TRBJ1-6	few	TGTGCCAGCAGCCAAGGGAGGTCTGGAAATTCACCCCTCCACTTT	CASSQGRSGNSPLHF
TRBV4-3	TRBD2	TRBJ2-3	once	TGCGCCAGCAGCCAAGCCTCGGGGGGTCTGGGCCTCTTGAGCACAGATACGCAGTATTTT	CASSQASGGLGLLSTDTQYF
TRBV4-3	-	TRBJ1-5	-	TGCGCCAGCAGCCAAGATTCGGCAGGGGTGCAGCCCCAGCATTTT	CASSQDSAGVQPQHF
TRBV15	TRBD1	TRBJ2-2	-	TGTGCCACCAGCAGCCTTACCCTAGGGACAGGGGCCGGGGAGCTGTTTTTT	CATSSLTLGTGAGELFF
TRBV9	-	TRBJ1-1	once	TGTGCCAGCAGCGTAGCTGGAGGGTTTGAAGCTTTCTTT	CASSVAGGFEAFF
TRBV6-5	-	TRBJ2-5	-	TGTGCCAGCAGCCCCCAGGAGACCCAGTACTTC	CASSPQETQYF
TRBV5-6	-	TRBJ2-7	-	TGTGCCAGCAGCTATAATGGATGGGGGGTTGACGAGCAGTACTTC	CASSYNGWGVDEQYF
TRBV12-2	-	TRBJ2-1	-	TGTGCAAGTCGCCTAAAAATGGGGGGCAATGAGCAGTTCTTC	CASRLKMGGNEQFF
TRBV27	TRBD1	TRBJ2-7	-	TGTGCCAGCAGTTTATCGCCGGGACAGACCTACGAGCAGTACTTC	CASSLSPGQTYEQYF
TRBV5-4	-	TRBJ1-1	-	TGTGCCAGCCGCGGGGGGGCTATGAACACTGAAGCTTTCTTT	CASRGGAMNTEAFF
TRBV6-5	-	TRBJ2-3	once	TGTGCCAGCAGTTACTCTCAGGGTTCAGATACGCAGTATTTT	CASSYSQGSDTQYF
TRBV9	TRBD1	TRBJ1-1	-	TGTGCCAGCAGCCCCCAGAATGGACAGGTGAATTCGAACACTGAAGCTTTCTTT	CASSPQNGQVNSNTEAFF
TRBV12-3/TRBV12-4	TRBD2	TRBJ2-7	few	TGTGCCAGCAGTCCGGGGGGGAGCTACGAGCAGTACTTC	CASSPGGSYEQYF
TRBV6-2/TRBV6-3	-	TRBJ2-2	-	TGTGCCAGCAGTTTAGTTCGCTCCCTCGGGGGCACCGGGGAGCTGTTTTTT	CASSLVRSLGGTGELFF
TRBV12-3/TRBV12-4	TRBD2	TRBJ2-7	-	TGTGCCAGCACCCTAGCGGGGTTCTACGAGCAGTACTTC	CASTLAGFYEQYF
TRBV28	-	TRBJ2-7	-	TGTGCCAGCCGTTCGGGATCCTTCTACGAGCAGTACTTC	CASRSGSFYEQYF
TRBV11-2	-	TRBJ2-3	-	TGTGCCAGCAGCCGCGGCCAGGGAGGTTGGGATACGCAGTATTTT	CASSRGQGGWDTQYF
TRBV10-3	-	TRBJ2-7	-	TGTGCCATCAGAACCACAGGGCTTAACTACGAGCAGTACTTC	CAIRTTGLNYEQYF
TRBV19	TRBD2	TRBJ2-1	-	TGTGCCAGTAGACTAGCGGGGTCCAATGAGCAGTTCTTC	CASRLAGSNEQFF
TRBV5-1	TRBD1	TRBJ2-4	once	TGCGCCAGCAGCACCACCGGGACAGAGAGAAACATTCAGTACTTC	CASSTTGTERNIQYF
TRBV18	TRBD1	TRBJ1-2	-	TGTGCCAGCTCACCGCGACAGGGTCAAGTTGGCTACACCTTC	CASSPRQGQVGYTF
TRBV7-2	TRBD1	TRBJ1-2	-	TGTGCCAGCAGCGCCAGACAGGGGTCGGTCTATGGCTACACCTTC	CASSARQGSVYGYTF
TRBV24-1	TRBD2	TRBJ2-3	once	TGTGCCACCAGTGATTCATTAGCGGGAGTGGTCGATACGCAGTATTTT	CATSDSLAGVVDTQYF
TRBV5-4	TRBD1	TRBJ2-5	-	TGTGCCAGCAGCCCCGGGACAGGGCAAGAGACCCAGTACTTC	CASSPGTGQETQYF
TRBV6-1	TRBD1	TRBJ1-4	-	TGTGCCAGCAGTGACCAGGACAGGGGACAAAAACTGTTTTTT	CASSDQDRGQKLFF
TRBV10-1	TRBD2	TRBJ2-2	many	TGCGCCAGCAGTGATAGTCCCCCTAGCGGGGGGGCCAGTACCGGGGAGCTGTTTTTT	CASSDSPPSGGASTGELFF
TRBV5-5	-	TRBJ1-6	-	TGTGCCAGCAGCTTGAGGGGAGCGGGAAATTCACCCCTCCACTTT	CASSLRGAGNSPLHF
TRBV12-3/TRBV12-4	-	TRBJ1-6	few	TGTGCCAGCAGTTTAGTGGCTAATTCACCCCTCCACTTT	CASSLVANSPLHF
TRBV6-1	TRBD1	TRBJ1-6	few	TGTGCCAGCAGTGAAATGACAGGGACCAATTCACCCCTCCACTTT	CASSEMTGTNSPLHF
TRBV3-1/TRBV3-2	TRBD2	TRBJ2-3	-	TGTGCCAGCAGCCAGACTAGCGGCTACACAGATACGCAGTATTTT	CASSQTSGYTDTQYF
TRBV19	-	TRBJ2-6	-	TGTGCCAGTAGTATAGATAGAGCCTCTGGGGCCAACGTCCTGACTTTC	CASSIDRASGANVLTF
TRBV10-3	-	TRBJ1-3	-	TGTGCCACTGGGGAGGACGACTCTGGAAACACCATATATTTT	CATGEDDSGNTIYF
TRBV4-3	TRBD1	TRBJ1-4	-	TGCGCCAGCAGCCAGCCTGGACAGGCAACTAATGAAAAACTGTTTTTT	CASSQPGQATNEKLFF
TRBV30	TRBD2	TRBJ2-7	-	TGTGCCTGGACCCAAAACTGGGAGGGTGGGCAGTACTTC	CAWTQNWEGGQYF
TRBV5-4	-	TRBJ2-1	-	TGTGCCAGCAGCTCCTACCGATTCTCCTACAATGAGCAGTTCTTC	CASSSYRFSYNEQFF
TRBV27	TRBD2	TRBJ2-3	once	TGTGCCAGCAGTTTTCGGGAGGCAGATACGCAGTATTTT	CASSFREADTQYF
TRBV7-2	TRBD2	TRBJ2-2	-	TGTGCCAGCAGCATAAGACTAGCGGTGAACACCGGGGAGCTGTTTTTT	CASSIRLAVNTGELFF